This T cell receptor beta chain was retrieved from a study of CXCR3 chemokines and chemotherapy response in bladder cancer (dated 2022 in TCRdb). In terms of the full investigation: The study tested whether activity of the CXCR3 chemokine system within human bladder cancer tumors predicted response to chemotherapy.

This clonotype was recorded many times. Its antigen specificity is not known. No base-level quality is on record; no much larger clone is a single base apart. The library was made by PCR. TCRdb names Illumina HiSeq 2500 as the instrument used. TCRdb handled the public reads itself, with Q25 trimming in fastp and clone calling in MiXCR, and kept productive beta chains. Rows matching on CDR3 protein sequence are summarized as one entry with the most common DNA and genes. The sample table contains 8,000 or so distinct CDR3 sequences; only one count was recorded for around an eighth of them. The top ten clones comprise roughly 16% of the sample. Looking up the germline V gene (reference sequence) yields CDR1 LNHNV and CDR2 YYDKDF. There are 14 amino acids in the CDR3, from cysteine to phenylalanine inclusive. The only DNA kept is the CDR3, 42 bases in frame from the first base. Between the V and J ends, shortened by 4 bases and 8 bases respectively, the junction contains 15 bases.

The sample was gathered from a patient whose treatment included neoadjuvant chemotherapy. Recombination joined TRBV15 with TRBJ2-1; TRBD1 could be the D gene, as 5 bases match. The clonotype was recovered from a human donor with bladder cancer that responded to neoadjuvant chemotherapy. The DNA is as follows: TGTGCCACCAGCAAGGAGACAGTAGTCGATGAGCAGTTCTTC. Its protein is CATSKETVVDEQFF. With all but the CDR3 taken from the reference TRBV15 and TRBJ2-1 genes, the full variable domain is: DAMVIQNPRYQVTQFGKPVTLSCSQTLNHNVMYWYQQKSSQAPKLLFHYYDKDFNNEADTPDNFQSRRPNTSFCFLDIRSPGLGDTAMYLCATSKETVVDEQFFGPGTRLTVL.